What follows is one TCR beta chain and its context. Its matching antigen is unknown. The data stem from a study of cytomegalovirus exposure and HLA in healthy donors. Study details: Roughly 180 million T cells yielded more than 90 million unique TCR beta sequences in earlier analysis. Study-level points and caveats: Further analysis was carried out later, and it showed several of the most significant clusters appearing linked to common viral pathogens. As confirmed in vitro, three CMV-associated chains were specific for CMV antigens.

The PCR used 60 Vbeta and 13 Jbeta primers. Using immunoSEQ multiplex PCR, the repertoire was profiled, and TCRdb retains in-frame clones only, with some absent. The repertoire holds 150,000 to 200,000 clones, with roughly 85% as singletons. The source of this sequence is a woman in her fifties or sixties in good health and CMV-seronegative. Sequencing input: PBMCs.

Here the CDR3 DNA reads TGCAGCGTAAGTGAGGGAACTAACTATGGCTACACCTTC. Protein: CSVSEGTNYGYTF. V gene TRBV29-1 combines with J gene TRBJ1-2, with D unresolved. V shed 6 bases and J shed 0 bases, with 11 bases lying between them. This CDR3 comprises 13 residues. Germline lookup yields CDR1 SQVTM and CDR2 ANQGSEA.